The 21 T cell receptor beta chains reported below all come from one sample, sequenced in a study of shared clonotypes between healthy human individuals (dated by TCRdb to the early 2020s). Library preparation was by the immunoSEQ multiplex PCR assay. Drawn from immuneACCESS, this table holds only the in-frame rearrangements with V and J called that TCRdb kept. Clones are partly lost; checked studies trace under half to an unresolved V gene and leave the rest unexplained. The sample table lists roughly 2.5 million clones, 85% to 95% of them with a count of one. The ten largest clones capture around 0.14% of the sample. Sequenced input: naive CD4+ T cells sorted from blood. Read against the paper, the sample's cell subset or site label means: CD45RA+ positively selected. The origin of the receptors is a man between 18 and 35 years old in good health.

In this sample, this clone turned up once. This chain uses TRBV2 with TRBJ2-3; 11 positions agree with TRBD2. Trimming at V came to 7 bases and at J to 3 bases, leaving 3 bases not matched to a gene. Germline CDR1 reads SNHLY; CDR2 reads FYNNEI. The CDR3 has 14 residues. This CDR3 reads CASKLAGGTDTQYF. The CDR3 coding sequence is TGTGCCAGCAAGCTAGCGGGAGGTACAGATACGCAGTATTTT.

The table lists this clone with a few counts. The rearrangement links TRBV21-1 to TRBJ1-3; TRBD1 was called by the table and not checked on the DNA. TRBV21-1 is a pseudogene locus. The CDR3 is 17 residues long. This chain's CDR3 is CASSHLGQFRSGNTIYF. The CDR3 DNA reads as TGTGCCAGCAGCCATCTCGGACAGTTCCGCTCTGGAAACACCATATATTTT.

V gene TRBV5-1 combines with J gene TRBJ1-1; 7 bases agree with TRBD1. V lost 1 base to trimming and J lost 0 bases; unmatched junction nucleotides: 6. CDR3 size: 16 residues. Germline CDR1 is SGHRS and CDR2 is YFSETQ. The CDR3 nucleotides are TGCGCCAGCAGCTTGACTGGGACAGATCTGAACACTGAAGCTTTCTTT. Its protein is CASSLTGTDLNTEAFF.

V usage is TRBV11-2 and J usage is TRBJ2-1; no firm D call. This CDR3 has 14 residues. Germline V gene sequence: CDR1 SGHAT, CDR2 FQNNGV. Trimming took off 5 bases at V and 2 bases at J, with 10 bases between the two ends. DNA for the CDR3: TGTGCCAGCAGCCACCTAGGGACCTACAATGAGCAGTTCTTC. Translation: CASSHLGTYNEQFF.

The V call is TRBV7-9, the J call TRBJ2-3, with 7 bases aligning to TRBD2. This CDR3 has 15 amino acids. V lost 7 bases and J lost 5; bases outside the gene matches: 12. Germline loops: CDR1 SEHNR, CDR2 FQNEAQ (reference sequence). The CDR3 loop reads CASTLYTRELDTQYF. For the CDR3, the DNA is TGTGCCAGCACCCTGTATACGCGGGAGTTAGATACGCAGTATTTT.

The gene calls are TRBV10-2 and TRBJ1-1; possibly TRBD1 for D (6 bases). Germline lookup yields CDR1 WSHSY and CDR2 SAAADI. This CDR3 has 13 amino acids. Trimming pared 0 bases from V and 11 bases from J, leaving 13 bases between. The CDR3 region is CASSESVTGFAFF. The CDR3 DNA follows: TGCGCCAGCAGTGAGTCCGTTACAGGGTTTGCTTTCTTT.

The chain combines TRBV28 with TRBJ1-1; 9 bases are a match to TRBD1. V shed 4 bases, J shed 4 bases, and the junction held 7 bases outside the gene matches. Germline V gives CDR1 MDHEN, CDR2 SYDVKM. The CDR3 has 15 residues. The CDR3 protein is CASSSYGQGSTEAFF. As DNA, the CDR3 is TGTGCCAGCAGTTCATATGGACAGGGGAGCACTGAAGCTTTCTTT.

The chain is built from TRBV11-2 and TRBJ2-7, with TRBD2 matching over 12 bases. The ends lost 6 bases at V and 2 bases at J; junction bases unmatched: 5. The length of the CDR3 is 15 residues. Per germline, CDR1 SGHAT and CDR2 FQNNGV. CDR3 residues: CASRRTSGNTYEQYF. The CDR3 coding sequence is TGTGCCAGCAGGAGGACTAGCGGGAATACCTACGAGCAGTACTTC.

Worth noting for this clone: Other DNA sequences in the sample encode the same CDR3. This rearrangement joins TRBV6-5 to TRBJ2-7; D gene unclear. Trimming removed 5 bases from V and 3 bases from J, with 8 bases in between. CDR3 size: 12 residues. Germline loops: CDR1 MNHEY, CDR2 SVGAGI. The CDR3 bases are TGTGCCAGCAGTCCTGGGTTCTACGAGCAGTACTTC. Translation gives CASSPGFYEQYF.

The rearrangement joins TRBV7-9 to TRBJ2-3; 9 bases are a match to TRBD2. The CDR3 is 15 residues long. Germline values: CDR1 SEHNR, CDR2 FQNEAQ (reference sequence). V gave up 1 base and J gave up 5 bases; unmatched junction bases: 4. In nucleotides, the CDR3 is TGTGCCAGCAGCTTAGTAGCGGGAGCTGGAGATACGCAGTATTTT. Its protein product is CASSLVAGAGDTQYF.

In regard to this clone: Different DNA sequences within this sample yield the same CDR3. This chain's CDR3 is CASSIVNRNTGELFF. The CDR3 DNA is TGTGCCAGTAGTATAGTAAACAGAAACACCGGGGAGCTGTTTTTT. The chain recombines TRBV19 with TRBJ2-2; the D is unclear. Trimming left V 1 base short and J 2 bases short, with 8 bases between. Per germline, CDR1 LNHDA and CDR2 SQIVND (reference sequence). This CDR3 spans 15 amino acids.

The chain carries TRBV27 and TRBJ2-5, with D possibly matching TRBD2 (5 bases). Trimming took 3 bases from V and 5 from J, leaving 10 bases between them. CDR1 and CDR2 (germline): MNHEY, SMNVEV (reference sequence). The CDR3 sequence is 13 residues long. This CDR3 reads CASSLRVSETQYF. The CDR3 nucleotides are TGTGCCAGCAGTTTGAGGGTGTCGGAGACCCAGTACTTC.

The chain uses TRBV4-3 and TRBJ2-5; D is possibly TRBD2 (6 bases). Trimming took off 0 bases at V and 7 bases at J, with 15 bases between the two ends. This CDR3 is built from 15 residues. CDR1 and CDR2 from the germline V gene are LGHNA and YSLEER. This chain's CDR3 is CASSQDLTSIATQYF. The CDR3 coding sequence is TGCGCCAGCAGCCAAGATTTAACTAGCATCGCGACCCAGTACTTC.

J is TRBJ1-2 and V is TRBV10-3; D is ambiguous. CDR1 is ENHRY and CDR2 is SYGVKD in the germline V gene. The CDR3 is 12 residues long. The V and J ends lost 2 bases and 6 bases respectively, with 7 bases between them. The CDR3 DNA is TGTGCCATCAGTGAGATCCGGGATGGCTACACCTTC. It is translated as CAISEIRDGYTF.

Worth noting for this clone: Different DNA sequences within this sample yield the same CDR3. The rearrangement uses TRBV2 and TRBJ1-1; TRBD1 might be the D (5 bases). In germline, CDR1 is SNHLY, CDR2 FYNNEI. Trimming stripped 1 base from V and 4 bases from J, with 7 bases between. The CDR3 contains 13 residues. In DNA, the CDR3 is TGTGCCAGCAGTGAAGAAGGGGTCACTGAAGCTTTCTTT. It codes for CASSEEGVTEAFF.

The chain links TRBV29-1 to TRBJ2-1; TRBD1 might be the D (6 bases). The V gene's germline CDR1 is SQVTM and CDR2 ANQGSEA. The germline V and J ends were trimmed by 5 bases and 9 bases, with 11 bases remaining between them. The CDR3 loop spans 11 amino acids. Here the CDR3 DNA reads TGCAGCGTTTCCTGGGGGCCTGAGCAGTTCTTC. Translation gives CSVSWGPEQFF.

The V call is TRBV10-3, the J call TRBJ2-7; D call uncertain. This CDR3 is built from 14 residues. CDR1 ENHRY and CDR2 SYGVKD come from the germline V gene. V shed 4 bases and J shed 2 bases, with 12 bases lying between them. The CDR3 DNA is TGTGCCATCAGTGCGGACGCCGGGCCCTACGAGCAGTACTTC. The encoded protein is CAISADAGPYEQYF.

The V call is TRBV9, the J call TRBJ2-2; weak D call: TRBD2 (6 bases). Between the trimmed V and J ends, which lost 0 bases and 5 bases, there was a span of 14 bases. CDR3 size: 16 residues. Germline loops: CDR1 SGDLS, CDR2 YYNGEE. The CDR3 DNA reads as TGTGCCAGCAGCGTAGGGAGTAGCGGAGCTACCGGGGAGCTGTTTTTT. Amino acids: CASSVGSSGATGELFF.

This clone has only one observation. V is TRBV2 and J is TRBJ2-2, with D possibly matching TRBD1 (5 bases). This CDR3 comprises 14 residues. CDR1 and CDR2 (germline): SNHLY, FYNNEI. V lost 6 bases and J lost 1, with 9 bases in between. The CDR3 nucleotides read TGTGCCAGCAGACAGGTTATGAACACCGGGGAGCTGTTTTTT. As protein: CASRQVMNTGELFF. Drawing the rest from reference TRBV2 and TRBJ2-2, the complete variable domain is EPEVTQTPSHQVTQMGQEVILRCVPISNHLYFYWYRQILGQKVEFLVSFYNNEISEKSEIFDDQFSVERPDGSNFTLKIRSTKLEDSAMYFCASRQVMNTGELFFGEGSRLTVL.

This chain connects TRBV29-1 to TRBJ2-1; TRBD1 agrees at 8 bases. The CDR3 runs 11 residues. Germline V gene data show CDR1 as SQVTM and CDR2 as ANQGSEA. The ends lost 8 bases at V and 6 bases at J; junction bases unmatched: 3. DNA for the CDR3: TGCAGCACAGGACAGGGCAATGAGCAGTTCTTC. Amino acids: CSTGQGNEQFF.

In DNA, the CDR3 is TGTGCCAGCAGCTTAGTGTTCGGGACTGAAGCTTTCTTT. It encodes CASSLVFGTEAFF. V and J are TRBV11-2 and TRBJ1-1; D is undetermined. The CDR3 is 13 amino acids. CDR1 and CDR2 from the germline V gene are SGHAT and FQNNGV. V was trimmed by 1 base and J by 5 bases, leaving 8 bases between them.